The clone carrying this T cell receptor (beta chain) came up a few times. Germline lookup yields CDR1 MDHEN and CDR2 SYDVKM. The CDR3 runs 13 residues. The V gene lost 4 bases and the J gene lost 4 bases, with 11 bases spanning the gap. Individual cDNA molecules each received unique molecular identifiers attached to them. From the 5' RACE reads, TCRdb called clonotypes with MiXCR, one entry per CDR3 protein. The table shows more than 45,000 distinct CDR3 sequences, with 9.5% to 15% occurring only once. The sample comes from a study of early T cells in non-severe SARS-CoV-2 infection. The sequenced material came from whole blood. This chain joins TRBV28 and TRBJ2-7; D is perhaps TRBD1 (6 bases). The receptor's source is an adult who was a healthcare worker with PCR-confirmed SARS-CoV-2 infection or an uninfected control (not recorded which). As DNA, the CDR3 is TGTGCCAGCAGTTGGACAGTGGCATACGAGCAGTACTTC. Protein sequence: CASSWTVAYEQYF.